The present T cell receptor (beta chain) was sequenced within a study of CD8 T cells in ankylosing spondylitis. General study points: Characteristic, it appeared, of ankylosing spondylitis blood was a TCR beta motif of roughly eight highly homologous variants.

Concerning this clonotype itself: Antigen: not known.

Via MiXCR, TCRdb re-called the 5' RACE reads, giving one row per CDR3 protein. This sample yields 300,000 to 350,000 distinct CDR3 sequences, of which over 12% are seen a single time; about 1% belongs to the top ten. The sample was blood, either unsorted or a sorted T cell fraction (not recorded which). The origin of this receptor is a male donor with ankylosing spondylitis or in good health (not recorded which).

In nucleotides, the CDR3 is TGTGCCAGCAGCCAAGATCGGGGGGTCTCCTACAATGAGCAGTTCTTC. As protein: CASSQDRGVSYNEQFF. The gene calls are TRBV14 and TRBJ2-1; 7 bases are shared with TRBD2. The CDR3 runs to 16 residues. Germline assignment: CDR1 SGHDN and CDR2 FVKESK. V lost 0 bases, J lost 0 bases, and 2 bases stayed unmatched.